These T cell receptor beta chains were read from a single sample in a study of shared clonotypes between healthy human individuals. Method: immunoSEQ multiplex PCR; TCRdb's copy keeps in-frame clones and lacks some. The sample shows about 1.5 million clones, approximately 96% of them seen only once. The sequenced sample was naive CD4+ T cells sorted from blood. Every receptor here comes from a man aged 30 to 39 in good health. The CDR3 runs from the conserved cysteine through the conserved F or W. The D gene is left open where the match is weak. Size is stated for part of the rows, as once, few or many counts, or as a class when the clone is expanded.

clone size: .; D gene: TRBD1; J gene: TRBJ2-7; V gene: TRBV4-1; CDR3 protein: CASSQVGLIGQGNNEQYF; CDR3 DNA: TGCGCCAGCAGCCAAGTAGGTCTTATCGGACAGGGGAATAACGAGCAGTACTTC
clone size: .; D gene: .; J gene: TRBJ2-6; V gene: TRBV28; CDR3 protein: CATGGGGAGANVLTF; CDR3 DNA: TGTGCCACCGGGGGAGGGGGCGCTGGGGCCAACGTCCTGACTTTC
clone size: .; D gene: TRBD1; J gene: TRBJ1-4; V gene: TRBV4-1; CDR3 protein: CASSGTGKNEKLFF; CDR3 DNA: TGCGCCAGCAGCGGGACAGGGAAAAATGAAAAACTGTTTTTT
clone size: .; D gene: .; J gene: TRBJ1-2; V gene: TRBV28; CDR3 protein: CASSTPPAINYGYTF; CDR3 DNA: TGTGCCAGCAGTACCCCTCCGGCAATTAACTATGGCTACACCTTC
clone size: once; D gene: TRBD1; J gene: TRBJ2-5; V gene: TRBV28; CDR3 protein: CASSLRTGGSRETQYF; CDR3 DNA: TGTGCCAGCAGTTTACGGACAGGGGGCTCCCGAGAGACCCAGTACTTC
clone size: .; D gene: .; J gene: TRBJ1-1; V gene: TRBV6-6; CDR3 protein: CASSPAGRVGTEAFF; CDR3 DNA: TGTGCCAGCAGTCCGGCGGGGAGGGTGGGCACTGAAGCTTTCTTT
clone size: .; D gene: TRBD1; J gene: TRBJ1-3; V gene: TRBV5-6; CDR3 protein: CASSRRQGFVGTIYF; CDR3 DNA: TGTGCCAGCAGCAGGCGACAGGGTTTCGTGGGCACCATATATTTT
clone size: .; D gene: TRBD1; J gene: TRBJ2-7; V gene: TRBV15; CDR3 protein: CATSRETGDGEQYF; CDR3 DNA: TGTGCCACCAGCAGAGAAACAGGGGATGGGGAGCAGTACTTC
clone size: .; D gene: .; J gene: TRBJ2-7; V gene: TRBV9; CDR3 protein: CASSVAGKGYEQYF; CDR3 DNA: TGTGCCAGCAGCGTAGCCGGGAAGGGCTACGAGCAGTACTTC
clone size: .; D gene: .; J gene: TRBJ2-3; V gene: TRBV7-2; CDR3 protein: CASSSIRHRVRFLTDTQYF; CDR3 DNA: TGTGCCAGCAGCTCTATACGACACAGGGTGAGATTTCTCACAGATACGCAGTATTTT
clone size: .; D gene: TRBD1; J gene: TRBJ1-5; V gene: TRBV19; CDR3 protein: CASGDPGGQPQHF; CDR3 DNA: TGTGCCAGCGGCGACCCAGGGGGTCAGCCCCAGCATTTT
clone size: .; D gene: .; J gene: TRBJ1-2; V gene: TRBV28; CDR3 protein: CASSLVAGAFYGYTF; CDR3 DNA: TGTGCCAGCAGTTTAGTGGCAGGGGCTTTCTATGGCTACACCTTC
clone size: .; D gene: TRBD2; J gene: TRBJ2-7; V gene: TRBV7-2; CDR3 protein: CASSLGLAGGGVLFEQYF; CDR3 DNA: TGTGCCAGCAGCTTAGGGCTAGCGGGAGGTGGGGTTTTGTTCGAGCAGTACTTC
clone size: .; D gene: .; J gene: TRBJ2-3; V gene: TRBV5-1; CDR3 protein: CASSPDRRHANFNPEDTQYF; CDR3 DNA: TGCGCCAGCAGCCCCGACAGGAGGCATGCAAATTTTAACCCCGAAGATACGCAGTATTTT
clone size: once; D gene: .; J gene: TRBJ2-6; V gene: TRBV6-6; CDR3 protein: CASVLQDSGANVLTF; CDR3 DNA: TGTGCCAGCGTCCTTCAAGACTCTGGGGCCAACGTCCTGACTTTC
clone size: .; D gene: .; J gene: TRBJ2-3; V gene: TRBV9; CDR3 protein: CASSGRLPDTQYF; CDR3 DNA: TGTGCCAGCAGCGGGAGACTACCCGATACGCAGTATTTT
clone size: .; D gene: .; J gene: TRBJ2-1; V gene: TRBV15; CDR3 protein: CATSRDQGGSYNEQFF; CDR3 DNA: TGTGCCACCAGCAGAGATCAGGGGGGATCCTACAATGAGCAGTTCTTC
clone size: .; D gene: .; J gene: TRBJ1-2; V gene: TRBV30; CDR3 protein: CACSRRGSGYTF; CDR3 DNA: TGTGCCTGCTCCCGGCGGGGGTCTGGCTACACCTTC
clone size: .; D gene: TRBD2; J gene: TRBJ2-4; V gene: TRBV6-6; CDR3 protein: CASSQGLAALKNIQYF; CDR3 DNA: TGTGCCAGCAGCCAGGGACTAGCGGCCCTCAAAAACATTCAGTACTTC
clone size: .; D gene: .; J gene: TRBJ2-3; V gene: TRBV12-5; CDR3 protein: CASGPPGPPWRAWSTDTQYF; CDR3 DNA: TGTGCTAGTGGACCACCGGGACCTCCTTGGCGGGCCTGGAGCACAGATACGCAGTATTTT
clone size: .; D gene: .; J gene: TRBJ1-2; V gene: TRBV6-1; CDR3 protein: CAARGQRVGGYGYTF; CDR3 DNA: TGTGCCGCCCGGGGGCAGAGGGTGGGCGGCTATGGCTACACCTTC
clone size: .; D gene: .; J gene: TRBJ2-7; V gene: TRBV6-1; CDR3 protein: CASSEEMALFSYEQYF; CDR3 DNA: TGTGCCAGCAGTGAAGAGATGGCGTTATTCTCCTACGAGCAGTACTTC
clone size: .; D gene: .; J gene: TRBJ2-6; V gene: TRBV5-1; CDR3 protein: CATRIGSGANVLTF; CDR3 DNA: TGCGCCACCAGAATCGGCTCTGGGGCCAACGTCCTGACTTTC
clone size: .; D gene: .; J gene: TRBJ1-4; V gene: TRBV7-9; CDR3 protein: CASSPGQYEKLFF; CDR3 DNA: TGTGCCAGCAGCCCCGGACAGTATGAAAAACTGTTTTTT
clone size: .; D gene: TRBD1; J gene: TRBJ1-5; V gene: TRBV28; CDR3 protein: CASGFRGEESNQPQHF; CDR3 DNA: TGTGCCAGCGGCTTCAGGGGGGAAGAAAGCAATCAGCCCCAGCATTTT
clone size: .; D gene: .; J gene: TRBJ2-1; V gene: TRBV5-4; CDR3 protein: CASTANAGITYNEQFF; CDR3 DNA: TGTGCCAGCACCGCCAACGCGGGTATAACCTACAATGAGCAGTTCTTC
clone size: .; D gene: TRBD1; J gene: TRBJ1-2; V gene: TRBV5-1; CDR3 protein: CASSLVPLRGREGYTF; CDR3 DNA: TGCGCCAGCAGCTTGGTACCTCTCAGGGGGCGCGAGGGCTACACCTTC
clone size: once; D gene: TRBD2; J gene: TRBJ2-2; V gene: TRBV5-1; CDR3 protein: CASSFSGLAVHSRYTGELFF; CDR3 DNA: TGCGCCAGCAGCTTTTCGGGACTAGCGGTACATTCCCGGTACACCGGGGAGCTGTTTTTT
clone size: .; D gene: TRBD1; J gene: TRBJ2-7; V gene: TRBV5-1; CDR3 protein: CASSSGTGPTYEQYF; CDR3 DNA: TGCGCCAGCAGCTCCGGGACAGGGCCAACCTACGAGCAGTACTTC
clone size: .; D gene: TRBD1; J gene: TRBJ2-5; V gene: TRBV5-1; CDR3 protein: CASSGTGPTETQYF; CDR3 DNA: TGCGCCAGCAGCGGGACAGGTCCCACGGAGACCCAGTACTTC
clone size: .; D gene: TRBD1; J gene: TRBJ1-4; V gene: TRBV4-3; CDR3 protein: CASSQDAGGQGVYEKLFF; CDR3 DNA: TGCGCCAGCAGCCAAGATGCAGGTGGACAGGGGGTTTATGAAAAACTGTTTTTT
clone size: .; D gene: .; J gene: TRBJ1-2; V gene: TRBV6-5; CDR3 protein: CASTDRIGGYTF; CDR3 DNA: TGTGCCAGCACCGACAGGATAGGGGGCTACACCTTC
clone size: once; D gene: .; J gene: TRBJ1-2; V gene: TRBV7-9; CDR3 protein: CASSPEGVTTNYGYTF; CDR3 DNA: TGTGCCAGCAGCCCCGAGGGGGTAACGACTAACTATGGCTACACCTTC
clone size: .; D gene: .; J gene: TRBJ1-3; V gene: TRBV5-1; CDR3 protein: CASSPAVGSSGNTIYF; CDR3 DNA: TGCGCCAGCAGCCCGGCCGTAGGAAGCTCTGGAAACACCATATATTTT
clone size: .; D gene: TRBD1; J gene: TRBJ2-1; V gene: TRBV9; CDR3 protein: CASRHQPRDRDNEQFF; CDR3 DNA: TGTGCCAGCAGACATCAACCCCGGGACAGGGACAATGAGCAGTTCTTC
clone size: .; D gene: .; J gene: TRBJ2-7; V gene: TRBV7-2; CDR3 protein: CASSRVAGDYEQYF; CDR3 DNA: TGTGCCAGCAGCCGGGTCGCAGGGGACTACGAGCAGTACTTC
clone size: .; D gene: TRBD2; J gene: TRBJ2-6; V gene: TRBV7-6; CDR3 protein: CASSLRQRERGSGANVLTF; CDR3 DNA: TGTGCCAGCAGCCTACGACAGAGGGAGCGGGGCTCTGGGGCCAACGTCCTGACTTTC
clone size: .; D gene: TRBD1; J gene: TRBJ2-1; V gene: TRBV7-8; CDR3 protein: CASSPDRVYNEQFF; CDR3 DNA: TGTGCCAGCAGCCCCGACAGGGTCTACAATGAGCAGTTCTTC
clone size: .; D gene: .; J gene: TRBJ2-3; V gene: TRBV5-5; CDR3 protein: CASSLVGGSDTQYF; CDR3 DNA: TGTGCCAGCAGCTTGGTTGGGGGTTCAGATACGCAGTATTTT
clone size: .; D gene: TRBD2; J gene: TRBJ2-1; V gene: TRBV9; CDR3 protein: CASSISLAGEGSYNEQFF; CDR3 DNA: TGTGCCAGCAGTATATCCTTAGCGGGAGAAGGATCCTACAATGAGCAGTTCTTC
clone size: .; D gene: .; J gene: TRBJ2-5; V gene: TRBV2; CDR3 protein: CASSVRSQETQYF; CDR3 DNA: TGTGCCAGCAGTGTTCGAAGTCAAGAGACCCAGTACTTC
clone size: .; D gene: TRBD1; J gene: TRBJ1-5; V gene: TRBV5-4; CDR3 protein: CASSLDRGNNQPQHF; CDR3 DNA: TGTGCCAGCAGCTTAGACAGGGGAAACAATCAGCCCCAGCATTTT
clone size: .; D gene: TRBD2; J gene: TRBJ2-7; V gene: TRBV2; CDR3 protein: CASSLASGSYEQYF; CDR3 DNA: TGTGCCAGCAGTCTGGCTAGCGGATCCTACGAGCAGTACTTC
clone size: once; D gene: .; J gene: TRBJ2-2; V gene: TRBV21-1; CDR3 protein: CASSKRKDANTGELFF; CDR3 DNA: TGTGCCAGCAGCAAAAGAAAGGACGCGAACACCGGGGAGCTGTTTTTT
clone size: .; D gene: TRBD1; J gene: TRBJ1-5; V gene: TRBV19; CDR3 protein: CASSARGQEWEPQHF; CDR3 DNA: TGTGCCAGTAGTGCCCGAGGACAGGAATGGGAACCCCAGCATTTT
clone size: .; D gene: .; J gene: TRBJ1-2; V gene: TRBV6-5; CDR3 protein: CASSRTANYGYTF; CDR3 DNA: TGTGCCAGCAGTCGGACAGCTAACTATGGCTACACCTTC
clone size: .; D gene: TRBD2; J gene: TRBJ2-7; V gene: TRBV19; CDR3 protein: CASSTGLAGMDEQYF; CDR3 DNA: TGTGCCAGTAGTACCGGACTAGCGGGAATGGACGAGCAGTACTTC
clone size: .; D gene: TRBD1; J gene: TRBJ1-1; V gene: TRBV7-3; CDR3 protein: CASSSRDRAKAFF; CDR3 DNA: TGTGCCAGCAGCTCCCGGGACAGGGCTAAAGCTTTCTTT
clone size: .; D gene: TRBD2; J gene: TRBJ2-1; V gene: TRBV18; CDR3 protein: CASSPDVTGTSAYNEQFF; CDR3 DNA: TGTGCCAGCTCACCCGATGTAACCGGGACTAGCGCCTACAATGAGCAGTTCTTC
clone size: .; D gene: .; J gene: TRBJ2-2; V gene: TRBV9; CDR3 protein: CASRTETANTGELFF; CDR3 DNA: TGTGCCAGCAGGACCGAGACAGCGAACACCGGGGAGCTGTTTTTT
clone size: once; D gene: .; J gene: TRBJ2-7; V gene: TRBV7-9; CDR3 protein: CASSLTSQPSEQYF; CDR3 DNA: TGTGCCAGCAGCCTAACTAGCCAACCCAGCGAGCAGTACTTC
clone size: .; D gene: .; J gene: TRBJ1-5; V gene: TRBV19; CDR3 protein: CASSMRLASSGEPQHF; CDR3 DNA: TGTGCCAGTAGTATGCGACTAGCGTCGTCAGGAGAGCCCCAGCATTTT
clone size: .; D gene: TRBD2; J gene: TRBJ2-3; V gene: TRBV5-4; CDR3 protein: CASSVSGTSATDTQYF; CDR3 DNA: TGTGCCAGCAGCGTATCCGGGACTAGCGCTACAGATACGCAGTATTTT
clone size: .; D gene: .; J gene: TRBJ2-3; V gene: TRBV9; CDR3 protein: CASSVLGPDTDTQYF; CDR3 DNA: TGTGCCAGCAGCGTATTGGGACCCGACACAGATACGCAGTATTTT
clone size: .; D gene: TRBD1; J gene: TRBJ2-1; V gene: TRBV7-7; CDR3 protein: CASSMDRGNEQFF; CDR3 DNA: TGTGCCAGCAGCATGGACAGGGGCAATGAGCAGTTCTTC